The table lists the clone carrying this TCR beta chain with a few counts. Its antigen is not known. This sample was included in a study of identical twins. Points from the study as a whole: Abundant cord blood beta clonotypes carried fewer insertions; memory repertoires showed none.

TCRdb ran MiXCR on the 5' RACE reads and lists one entry per CDR3 protein. The data show about 490,000 distinct CDR3 sequences, 13% to 15% seen once. This same sample was also taken into another study, of yellow fever vaccine responses in identical twins.

The origin of this receptor is a woman aged 18-30 years in good health. Sequencing was carried out using CD4+ T cells sorted from blood.

Here the CDR3 reads CASRSLTDYGYTF. In nucleotides, the CDR3 is TGTGCCAGCAGGTCCTTGACAGACTATGGCTACACCTTC. The V gene is TRBV7-2, the J gene TRBJ1-2; TRBD1 might be the D (5 bases). The V end lost 6 bases, the J end lost 3 bases, and 11 bases lay between the germline ends. This CDR3 contains 13 residues. Germline V gene sequence: CDR1 SGHTA, CDR2 FQGNSA.